These 23 T cell receptor beta chains share one sample of origin, sequenced in a study of cytomegalovirus exposure and HLA in healthy donors. It was with 60 Vbeta and 13 Jbeta primers that the PCR ran. Profiled with immunoSEQ multiplex PCR; TCRdb holds only in-frame clones, not every one. In the table there are under 200,000 clones, around 84% of which are singletons. Sequencing used PBMCs. Every receptor here comes from a woman under 30 in good health and CMV-seronegative.

The gene calls are TRBV27 and TRBJ2-1; the match to TRBD2 covers 15 bases. The V gene end was trimmed by 3 bases and the J gene end by 7 bases; junction bases not matched to a gene: 4. The germline CDR1 and CDR2 sequences are MNHEY and SMNVEV (reference sequence). The CDR3 covers 16 residues. The CDR3: CASSLGTSGRRNEQFF. In DNA form, the CDR3 reads TGTGCCAGCAGTTTGGGGACTAGCGGGAGGAGAAATGAGCAGTTCTTC.

The chain couples TRBV4-3 to TRBJ2-3; no clear D. The CDR3 extends over 12 amino acids. Germline assignment: CDR1 LGHNA and CDR2 YSLEER. The V end was cut by 0 bases, the J end by 5 bases, with 3 bases between. The CDR3 sequence is CASSQDQDTQYF. DNA for the CDR3: TGCGCCAGCAGCCAAGATCAAGATACGCAGTATTTT.

The chain uses TRBV4-1 and TRBJ1-1; maybe TRBD1 (6 bases). V was trimmed by 2 bases and J by 6 bases, leaving 13 bases between them. The CDR3 sequence is 14 residues long. The germline CDR1 and CDR2 sequences are MGHRA and YSYEKL. CDR3: CASSQIRGTSEAFF. In DNA, the CDR3 is TGCGCCAGCAGCCAAATCAGGGGTACGTCTGAAGCTTTCTTT.

The rearrangement links TRBV15 to TRBJ2-1, with a tentative D call TRBD1 (5 bases). Germline V gene sequence: CDR1 LNHNV, CDR2 YYDKDF (reference sequence). The V end lost 0 bases, the J end lost 7 bases, and 19 bases lay between the germline ends. The CDR3 contains 17 residues. CDR3 loop: CATSRDEDTPSANEQFF. The CDR3 coding sequence is TGTGCCACCAGCAGAGATGAGGACACCCCATCGGCGAATGAGCAGTTCTTC.

The CDR3 sequence: CASSLGGGENTQYF. CDR3 nucleotides: TGTGCCAGCAGCTTAGGTGGTGGGGAGAATACGCAGTATTTT. V and J are TRBV13 and TRBJ2-3, with D tentatively TRBD2 (5 bases). Deletions cut 0 bases from V and 7 bases from J, with 11 bases between. CDR1 is PRHDT, CDR2 FYEKMQ, per germline (reference sequence). CDR3 size: 14 residues.

This clone was counted only a few times. In the same sample, other DNA sequences code for this CDR3. The gene calls are TRBV7-2 and TRBJ2-7; D is perhaps TRBD1 (6 bases). Trimming pared 5 bases from V and 4 bases from J, leaving 9 bases between. There are 12 residues in the CDR3. The V gene's germline CDR1 is SGHTA and CDR2 FQGNSA. CDR3 loop: CASSPTGYEQYF. In DNA form, the CDR3 reads TGTGCCAGCAGCCCCACAGGGTACGAGCAGTACTTC.

This chain links TRBV27 with TRBJ2-1, with no clear D. V was pared by 3 bases and J by 3 bases, with 6 bases between. CDR1 MNHEY and CDR2 SMNVEV come from the germline V gene (reference sequence). This CDR3 has 13 residues. CDR3 amino acids: CASSFQIYNEQFF. As DNA, the CDR3 is TGTGCCAGCAGTTTCCAGATCTACAATGAGCAGTTCTTC.

CDR3 DNA sequence: TGCGCCAGCAGCCAAGGGGGACTAGAGAGTAATGAGCAGTTCTTC. Protein: CASSQGGLESNEQFF. The chain has TRBV4-3 and TRBJ2-1; the match to TRBD2 covers 8 bases. Looked up from germline, CDR1 is LGHNA and CDR2 is YSLEER. This CDR3 is 15 amino acids long. With V trimmed by 1 base and J by 7 bases, 6 bases remained unmatched.

The gene calls are TRBV29-1 and TRBJ2-2, with 12 bases fitting TRBD2. V lost 3 bases, J lost 8 bases, and 10 bases stayed unmatched. Germline assignment: CDR1 SQVTM and CDR2 ANQGSEA. The CDR3 length is 16 residues. CDR3 protein: CSVDLAGGPHPGELFF. CDR3 bases: TGCAGCGTTGACCTAGCGGGAGGGCCCCACCCAGGGGAGCTGTTTTTT.

This chain joins TRBV18 and TRBJ1-1, with 11 bases aligning to TRBD1. The CDR3 covers 16 residues. J lost 5 bases, V lost 4 bases, and 9 bases had no gene match. Germline CDR1 KGHSH, CDR2 LQKENI. The CDR3 loop is CASSLLSGTGGTEAFF. CDR3 bases: TGTGCCAGCTCACTTCTTTCCGGGACAGGGGGTACTGAAGCTTTCTTT. The entire variable domain, with the rest obtained from reference TRBV18 and TRBJ1-1, is as follows: NAGVMQNPRHLVRRRGQEARLRCSPMKGHSHVYWYRQLPEEGLKFMVYLQKENIIDESGMPKERFSAEFPKEGPSILRIQQVVRGDSAAYFCASSLLSGTGGTEAFFGQGTRLTVV.

V is TRBV28 and J is TRBJ2-7; TRBD2 aligns across 11 bases. The junction had 3 bases not matched to a gene; V was cut back by 1 base and J by 4 bases. The CDR3 contains 15 residues. Germline loops: CDR1 MDHEN, CDR2 SYDVKM. CDR3 amino acids: CASSLSASGRYEQYF. In DNA form, the CDR3 reads TGTGCCAGCAGTTTATCGGCTAGCGGGAGGTACGAGCAGTACTTC.

This sequence joins TRBV10-2 and TRBJ2-1, with TRBD2 identical over 11 bases. Germline CDR1 and CDR2: WSHSY and SAAADI. This CDR3 has 12 residues. Trimming cost V 5 bases and J 10 bases; bases outside gene matches: 1. CDR3 in DNA: TGCGCCAGCAGTACTAGCGGGAGAGAGCAGTTCTTC. Translation gives CASSTSGREQFF.

This clone was seen only once. The rearrangement links TRBV5-4 to TRBJ2-7, with D possibly TRBD1 on 5 matching bases. The germline V gene has CDR1 SGHNT and CDR2 YYREEE (reference sequence). V was cut by 4 bases and J by 4 bases, with 21 bases left in between. This CDR3 has 16 amino acids. CDR3 coding DNA: TGTGCCAGCAGCCCAGTAACAGGTGGGATGGGGTACGAGCAGTACTTC. The encoded protein is CASSPVTGGMGYEQYF.

In this sample, this clone turned up once. This chain links TRBV19 with TRBJ2-1, with D possibly being TRBD2 (6 bases). Germline CDR1 and CDR2: LNHDA and SQIVND (reference sequence). The ends were cut back, 7 bases at V and 10 bases at J, with 17 bases in the middle. This CDR3 region has 13 residues. For the CDR3, the DNA is TGTGCCAGTAAGGGGCGGGACCTGGGGGAGCAGTTCTTC. Translated, it gives CASKGRDLGEQFF.

The chain links TRBV11-2 to TRBJ2-5, with 13 bases matching TRBD2. V trimming: 1 base; J trimming: 4 bases; junction bases outside the gene matches: 12. The germline gives CDR1 SGHAT, CDR2 FQNNGV. This CDR3 is built from 19 residues. The CDR3: CASSLVPGLAGVWGETQYF. DNA for the CDR3: TGTGCCAGCAGCTTAGTTCCCGGACTAGCGGGAGTCTGGGGAGAGACCCAGTACTTC.

CDR3 nucleotides: TGTGCCAGCAGCTTTCTAGCAGGCGGGGAAGCTTTCTTT. This codes for CASSFLAGGEAFF. The chain recombines TRBV7-9 with TRBJ1-1; D is uncertain. V was clipped by 3 bases and J by 8 bases, with 13 bases between them. The germline CDR1 and CDR2 sequences are SEHNR and FQNEAQ (reference sequence). The CDR3 covers 13 residues.

The chain carries TRBV5-4 and TRBJ1-2; 7 positions agree with TRBD1. Germline values: CDR1 SGHNT, CDR2 YYREEE (reference sequence). CDR3 length: 14 amino acids. J was trimmed by 2 bases and V by 2 bases; bases with no gene match: 3. CDR3 sequence (DNA): TGTGCCAGCAGCTTCGACAGGGAGAACTATGGCTACACCTTC. Translating gives CASSFDRENYGYTF.

V gene TRBV11-2 combines with J gene TRBJ2-1, with 10 positions matching TRBD2. Germline lookup yields CDR1 SGHAT and CDR2 FQNNGV. The CDR3 is 17 residues long. V shed 1 base and J 10 bases; nucleotides not matched to a gene: 13. In DNA form, the CDR3 reads TGTGCCAGCAGCTTAGTCGGGAGCGGGAGGGCCGAGGGGGAGCAGTTCTTC. As protein: CASSLVGSGRAEGEQFF.

This clone was seen a handful of times. This CDR3 reads CASSTGDTEAFF. In DNA form, the CDR3 reads TGTGCCAGCAGTACCGGGGACACTGAAGCTTTCTTT. The chain uses TRBV5-4 and TRBJ1-1; D remains ambiguous. The CDR3 covers 12 residues. The germline V gene encodes CDR1 SGHNT and CDR2 YYREEE (reference sequence). Trimming removed 5 bases at V and 3 bases at J, with 8 bases between.

CDR3 sequence: CASSPGQGDYEQYF. In nucleotides, the CDR3 is TGTGCCAGTAGCCCCGGACAGGGGGACTACGAGCAGTACTTC. The chain couples TRBV19 to TRBJ2-7; 10 bases are shared with TRBD1. Looked up from germline, CDR1 is LNHDA and CDR2 is SQIVND (reference sequence). The CDR3 extends over 14 amino acids. V lost 6 bases, J lost 3 bases, and 5 bases stayed unmatched.

Here the CDR3 DNA reads TGTGCCAGCAGCCCCACTAGCGGGGCTAGCTCCTACAATGAGCAGTTCTTC. It is translated as CASSPTSGASSYNEQFF. The genes are TRBV7-9 and TRBJ2-1, with 10 positions matching TRBD2. The CDR3 is 17 residues long. V was pared by 5 bases and J by 0 bases, with 7 bases of the junction left unmatched. The germline CDR1 and CDR2 sequences are SEHNR and FQNEAQ (reference sequence). Full variable domain (rest looked up from reference TRBV7-9 and TRBJ2-1): DTGVSQNPRHKITKRGQNVTFRCDPISEHNRLYWYRQTLGQGPEFLTYFQNEAQLEKSRLLSDRFSAERPKGSFSTLEIQRTEQGDSAMYLCASSPTSGASSYNEQFFGPGTRLTVL.

The V call is TRBV4-3, the J call TRBJ1-2; TRBD1 might be the D (5 bases). The CDR3 extends over 18 amino acids. Trimming stripped 5 bases from V and 4 bases from J, with 26 bases between. From germline, CDR1 is LGHNA and CDR2 YSLEER. Here the CDR3 reads CASSGEELRGQPGYGYTF. The CDR3 nucleotides are TGCGCCAGCAGCGGCGAGGAGTTGAGAGGACAACCGGGCTATGGCTACACCTTC.

The genes are TRBV4-3 and TRBJ2-5; TRBD2 agrees at 7 bases. After removal of 0 bases from V and 4 bases from J, the junction contained 17 bases not matched to a gene. The CDR3 is 19 amino acids. Germline V lookup: CDR1 LGHNA, CDR2 YSLEER. In DNA form, the CDR3 reads TGCGCCAGCAGCCAAGATCTGGGTGGACTAGGGACCGCGTCAGAGACCCAGTACTTC. It yields the protein CASSQDLGGLGTASETQYF.